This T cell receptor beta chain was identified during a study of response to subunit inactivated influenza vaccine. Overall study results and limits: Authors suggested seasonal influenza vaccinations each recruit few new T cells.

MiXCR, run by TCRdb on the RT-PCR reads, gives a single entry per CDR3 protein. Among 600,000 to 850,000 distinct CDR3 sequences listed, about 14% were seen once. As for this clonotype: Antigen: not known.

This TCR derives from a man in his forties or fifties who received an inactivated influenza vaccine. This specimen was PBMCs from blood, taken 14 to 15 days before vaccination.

The CDR3 sequence: CASSVLFRWDWASLAKNIQYF. As DNA, the CDR3 is TGTGCCAGCAGCGTATTATTCCGTTGGGACTGGGCCTCCTTAGCCAAAAACATTCAGTACTTC. V gene TRBV9 combines with J gene TRBJ2-4; TRBD2 might be the D (6 bases). Germline assignment: CDR1 SGDLS and CDR2 YYNGEE. With 1 base removed from V and 0 bases from J, the gap between germline ends came to 26 bases. CDR3 size: 21 residues.